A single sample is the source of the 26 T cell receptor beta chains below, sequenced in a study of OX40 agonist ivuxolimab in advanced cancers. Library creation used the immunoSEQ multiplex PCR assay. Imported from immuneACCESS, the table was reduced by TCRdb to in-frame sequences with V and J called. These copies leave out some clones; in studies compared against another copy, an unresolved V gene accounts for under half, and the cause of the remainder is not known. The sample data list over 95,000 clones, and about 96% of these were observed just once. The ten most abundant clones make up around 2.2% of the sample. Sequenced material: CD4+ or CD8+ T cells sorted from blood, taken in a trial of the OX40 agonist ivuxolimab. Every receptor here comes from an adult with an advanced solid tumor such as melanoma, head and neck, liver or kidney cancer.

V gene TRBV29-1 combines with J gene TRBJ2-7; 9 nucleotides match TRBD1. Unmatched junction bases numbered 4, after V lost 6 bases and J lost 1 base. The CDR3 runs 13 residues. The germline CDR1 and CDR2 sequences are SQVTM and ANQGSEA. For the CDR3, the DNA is TGCAGCGTCCGGACAGGGGTTTCCTACGAGCAGTACTTC. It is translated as CSVRTGVSYEQYF.

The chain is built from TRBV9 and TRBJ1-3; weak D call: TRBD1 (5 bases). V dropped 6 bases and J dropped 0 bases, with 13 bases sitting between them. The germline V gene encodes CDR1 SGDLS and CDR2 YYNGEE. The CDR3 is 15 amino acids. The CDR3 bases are TGTGCCAGCAACCAGGAGGGGCACTCTGGAAACACCATATATTTT. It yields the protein CASNQEGHSGNTIYF.

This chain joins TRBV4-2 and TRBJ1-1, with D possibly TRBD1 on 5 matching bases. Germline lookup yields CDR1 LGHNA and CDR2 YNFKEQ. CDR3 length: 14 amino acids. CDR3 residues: CAHGARRWDTEAFF. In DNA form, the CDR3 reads TGTGCTCACGGGGCTCGGAGATGGGACACTGAAGCTTTCTTT.

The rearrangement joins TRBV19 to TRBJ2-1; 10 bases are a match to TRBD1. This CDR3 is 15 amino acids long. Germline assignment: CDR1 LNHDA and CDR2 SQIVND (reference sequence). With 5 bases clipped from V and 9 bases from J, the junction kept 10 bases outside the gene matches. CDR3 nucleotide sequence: TGTGCCAGTAGTCGATCGGCCGGGACAGGGGCTGAGCAGTTCTTC. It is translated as CASSRSAGTGAEQFF.

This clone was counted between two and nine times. CDR3 amino acids: CASSPRTQDEQYF. In DNA form, the CDR3 reads TGTGCCAGCAGCCCCCGGACCCAGGACGAGCAGTACTTC. The V call is TRBV7-3, the J call TRBJ2-7; the D is unclear. Germline V gives CDR1 SGHTA, CDR2 FQGTGA. The CDR3 length is 13 residues. V was pared by 5 bases and J by 5 bases, with 13 bases between.

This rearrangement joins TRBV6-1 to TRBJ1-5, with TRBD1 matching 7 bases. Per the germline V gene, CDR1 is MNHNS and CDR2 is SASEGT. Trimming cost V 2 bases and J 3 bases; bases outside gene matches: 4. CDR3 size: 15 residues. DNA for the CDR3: TGTGCCAGCAGTGAATACAGGGGAATCAATCAGCCCCAGCATTTT. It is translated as CASSEYRGINQPQHF.

The CDR3 coding sequence is TGTGCCAGCAGCTTAGTCGGGCAGGGCGGCACTGAAGCTTTCTTT. Its translation is CASSLVGQGGTEAFF. This rearrangement joins TRBV7-2 to TRBJ1-1; a possible D gene is TRBD1 (5 bases). There are 15 residues in the CDR3. CDR1 is SGHTA, CDR2 FQGNSA, per germline. V was pared by 1 base and J by 4 bases, with 13 bases between.

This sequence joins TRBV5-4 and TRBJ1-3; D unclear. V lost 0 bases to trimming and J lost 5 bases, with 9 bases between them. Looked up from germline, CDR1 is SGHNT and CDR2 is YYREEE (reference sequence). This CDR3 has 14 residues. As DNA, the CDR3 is TGTGCCAGCAGCTTGGTAGGATCGCGAAACACCATATATTTT. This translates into CASSLVGSRNTIYF.

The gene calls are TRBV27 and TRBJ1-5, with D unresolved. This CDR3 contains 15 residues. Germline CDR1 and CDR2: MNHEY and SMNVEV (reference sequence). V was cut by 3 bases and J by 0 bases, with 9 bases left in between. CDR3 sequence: CASSFAGYSNQPQHF. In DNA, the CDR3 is TGTGCCAGCAGTTTCGCCGGGTATAGCAATCAGCCCCAGCATTTT.

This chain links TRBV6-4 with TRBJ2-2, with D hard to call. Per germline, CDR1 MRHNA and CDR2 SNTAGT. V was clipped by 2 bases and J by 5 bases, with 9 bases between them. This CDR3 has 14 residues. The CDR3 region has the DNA TGTGCCAGCAGTGACAATTCCCATACCGGGGAGCTGTTTTTT. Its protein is CASSDNSHTGELFF.

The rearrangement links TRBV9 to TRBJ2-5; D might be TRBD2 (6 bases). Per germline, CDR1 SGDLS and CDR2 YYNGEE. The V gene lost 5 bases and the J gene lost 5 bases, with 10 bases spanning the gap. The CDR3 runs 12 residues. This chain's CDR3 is CASSGGEETQYF. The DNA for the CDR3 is TGTGCCAGCAGTGGCGGGGAGGAGACCCAGTACTTC.

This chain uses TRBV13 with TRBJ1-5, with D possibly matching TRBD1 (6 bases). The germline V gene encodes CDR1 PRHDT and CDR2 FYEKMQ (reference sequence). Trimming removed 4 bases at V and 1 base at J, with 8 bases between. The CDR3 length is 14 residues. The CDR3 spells CASSSRGSNQPQHF. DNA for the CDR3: TGTGCCAGCAGCTCCAGGGGAAGCAATCAGCCCCAGCATTTT. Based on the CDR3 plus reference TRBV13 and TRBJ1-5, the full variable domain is AAGVIQSPRHLIKEKRETATLKCYPIPRHDTVYWYQQGPGQDPQFLISFYEKMQSDKGSIPDRFSAQQFSDYHSELNMSSLELGDSALYFCASSSRGSNQPQHFGDGTRLSIL.

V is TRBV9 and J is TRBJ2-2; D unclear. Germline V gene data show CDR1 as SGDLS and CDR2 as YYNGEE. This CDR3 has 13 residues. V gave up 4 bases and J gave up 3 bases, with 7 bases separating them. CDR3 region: CASSTDYTGELFF. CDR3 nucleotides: TGTGCCAGCAGCACTGACTACACCGGGGAGCTGTTTTTT.

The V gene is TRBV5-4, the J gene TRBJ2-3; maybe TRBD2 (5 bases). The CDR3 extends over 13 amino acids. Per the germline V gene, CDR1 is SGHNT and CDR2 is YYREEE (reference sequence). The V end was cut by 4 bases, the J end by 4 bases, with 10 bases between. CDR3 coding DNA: TGTGCCAGCAGCCGCTTGGAGGCAGATACGCAGTATTTT. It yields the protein CASSRLEADTQYF. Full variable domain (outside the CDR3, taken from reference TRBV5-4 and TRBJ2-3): ETGVTQSPTHLIKTRGQQVTLRCSSQSGHNTVSWYQQALGQGPQFIFQYYREEENGRGNFPPRFSGLQFPNYSSELNVNALELDDSALYLCASSRLEADTQYFGPGTRLTVL.

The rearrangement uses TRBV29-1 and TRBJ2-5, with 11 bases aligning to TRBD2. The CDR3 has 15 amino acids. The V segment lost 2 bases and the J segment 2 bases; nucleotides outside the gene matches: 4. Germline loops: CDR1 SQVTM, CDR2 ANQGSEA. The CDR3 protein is CSVELAGGGQETQYF. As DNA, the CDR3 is TGCAGCGTTGAACTAGCGGGAGGAGGGCAAGAGACCCAGTACTTC.

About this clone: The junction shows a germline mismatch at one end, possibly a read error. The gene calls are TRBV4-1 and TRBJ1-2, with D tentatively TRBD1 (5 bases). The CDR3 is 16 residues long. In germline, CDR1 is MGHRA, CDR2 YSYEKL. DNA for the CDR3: TGCGCCAGCAGCCAAGAATACAGGAGTCAAGTCAGCAGTAGGGAATTC. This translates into CASSQEYRSQVSSREF.

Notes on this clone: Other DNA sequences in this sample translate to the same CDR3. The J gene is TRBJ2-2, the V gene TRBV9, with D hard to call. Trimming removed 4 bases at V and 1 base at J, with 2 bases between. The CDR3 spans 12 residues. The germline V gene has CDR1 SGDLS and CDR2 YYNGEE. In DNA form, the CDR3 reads TGTGCCAGCAGCTTGAACACCGGGGAGCTGTTTTTT. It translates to CASSLNTGELFF.

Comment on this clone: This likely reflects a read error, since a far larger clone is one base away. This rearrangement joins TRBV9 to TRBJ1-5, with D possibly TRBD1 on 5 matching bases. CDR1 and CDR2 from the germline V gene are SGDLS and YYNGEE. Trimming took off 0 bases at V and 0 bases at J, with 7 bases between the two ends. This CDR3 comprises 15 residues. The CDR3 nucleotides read TGTGCCAGCAGCGTAGGAGGGGATAGCAATCAGCCCCAGCATTTT. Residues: CASSVGGDSNQPQHF. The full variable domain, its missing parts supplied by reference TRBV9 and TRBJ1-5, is DSGVTQTPKHLITATGQRVTLRCSPRSGDLSVYWYQQSLDQGLQFLIQYYNGEERAKGNILERFSAQQFPDLHSELNLSSLELGDSALYFCASSVGGDSNQPQHFGDGTRLSIL.

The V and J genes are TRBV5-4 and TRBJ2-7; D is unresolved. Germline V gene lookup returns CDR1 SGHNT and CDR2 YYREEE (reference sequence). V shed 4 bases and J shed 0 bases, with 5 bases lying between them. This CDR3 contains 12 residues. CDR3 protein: CASSDASYEQYF. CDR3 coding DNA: TGTGCCAGCAGCGACGCCTCCTACGAGCAGTACTTC.

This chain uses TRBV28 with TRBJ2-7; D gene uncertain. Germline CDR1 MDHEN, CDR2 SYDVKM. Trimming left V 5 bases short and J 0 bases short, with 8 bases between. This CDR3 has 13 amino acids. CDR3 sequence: CASSDISSYEQYF. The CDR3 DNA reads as TGTGCCAGCAGTGACATCTCCTCCTACGAGCAGTACTTC.

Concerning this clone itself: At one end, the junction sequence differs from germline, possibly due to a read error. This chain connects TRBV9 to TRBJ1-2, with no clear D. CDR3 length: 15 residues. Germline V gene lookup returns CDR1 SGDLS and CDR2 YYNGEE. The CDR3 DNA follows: TGTGCCAACAGCGTAGGTGTTAGTCCTGGTAACGGCTACACCTTC. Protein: CANSVGVSPGNGYTF.

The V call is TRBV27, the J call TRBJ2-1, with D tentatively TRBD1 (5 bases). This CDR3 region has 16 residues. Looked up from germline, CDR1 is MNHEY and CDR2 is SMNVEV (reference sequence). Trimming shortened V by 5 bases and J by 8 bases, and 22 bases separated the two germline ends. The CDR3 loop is CASSLYLRETVDEQFF. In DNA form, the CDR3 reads TGTGCCAGCAGTCTGTATCTCAGGGAAACGGTTGATGAGCAGTTCTTC.

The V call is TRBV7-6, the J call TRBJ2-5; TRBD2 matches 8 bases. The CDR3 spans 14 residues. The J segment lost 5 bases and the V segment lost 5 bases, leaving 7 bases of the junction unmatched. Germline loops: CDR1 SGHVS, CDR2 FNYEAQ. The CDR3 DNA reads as TGTGCCAGCAGCGTACTAGCGGTCAGGGAGACCCAGTACTTC. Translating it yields CASSVLAVRETQYF.

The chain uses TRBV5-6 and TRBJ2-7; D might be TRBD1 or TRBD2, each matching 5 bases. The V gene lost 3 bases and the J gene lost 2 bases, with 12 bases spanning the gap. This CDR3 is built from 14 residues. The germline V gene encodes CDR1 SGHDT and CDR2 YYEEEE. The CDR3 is CASSSGTATYEQYF. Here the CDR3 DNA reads TGTGCCAGCAGCTCGGGGACGGCTACCTACGAGCAGTACTTC.

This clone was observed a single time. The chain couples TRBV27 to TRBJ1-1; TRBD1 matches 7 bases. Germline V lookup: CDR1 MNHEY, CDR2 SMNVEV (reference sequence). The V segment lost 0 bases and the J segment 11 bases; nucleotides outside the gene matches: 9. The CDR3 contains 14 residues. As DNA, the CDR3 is TGTGCCAGCAGTTTATCGGGACAGCCTCGAGGGGCTTTCTTT. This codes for CASSLSGQPRGAFF.

The chain's CDR3 is CASSFASGSTDTQYF. The CDR3 bases are TGTGCCAGCAGCTTTGCTAGCGGGAGCACAGATACGCAGTATTTT. The rearrangement uses TRBV5-6 and TRBJ2-3; TRBD2 agrees at 8 bases. Germline values: CDR1 SGHDT, CDR2 YYEEEE. V lost 2 bases and J lost 0; bases outside the gene matches: 2. The CDR3 is made up of 15 amino acids.